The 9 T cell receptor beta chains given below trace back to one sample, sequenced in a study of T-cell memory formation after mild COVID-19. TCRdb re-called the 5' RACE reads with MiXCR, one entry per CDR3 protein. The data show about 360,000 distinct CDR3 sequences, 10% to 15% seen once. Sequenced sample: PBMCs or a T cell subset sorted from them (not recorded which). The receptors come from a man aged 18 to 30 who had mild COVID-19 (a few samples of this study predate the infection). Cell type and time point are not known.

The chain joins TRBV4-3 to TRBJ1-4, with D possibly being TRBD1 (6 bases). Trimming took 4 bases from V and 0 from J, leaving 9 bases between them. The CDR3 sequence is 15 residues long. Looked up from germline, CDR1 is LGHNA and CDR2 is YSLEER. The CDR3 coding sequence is TGCGCCAGCAGCCTAAGACAGGCAACTAATGAAAAACTGTTTTTT. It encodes CASSLRQATNEKLFF.

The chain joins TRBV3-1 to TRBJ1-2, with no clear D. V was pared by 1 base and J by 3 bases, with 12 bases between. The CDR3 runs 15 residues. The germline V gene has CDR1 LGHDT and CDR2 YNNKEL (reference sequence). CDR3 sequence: CASSQGEAVDYGYTF. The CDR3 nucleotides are TGTGCCAGCAGCCAAGGGGAGGCAGTAGACTATGGCTACACCTTC.

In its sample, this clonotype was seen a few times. The CDR3 coding sequence is TGCAGTGCCGGCACAGGTGGAGGGTTTCAGCCCCAGCATTTT. Amino acids: CSAGTGGGFQPQHF. The J gene is TRBJ1-5, the V gene TRBV20-1; tentative D call: TRBD1 (5 bases). This CDR3 comprises 14 residues. V was cut by 6 bases and J by 6 bases, with 18 bases left in between. Germline CDR1 DFQATT, CDR2 SNEGSKA (reference sequence).

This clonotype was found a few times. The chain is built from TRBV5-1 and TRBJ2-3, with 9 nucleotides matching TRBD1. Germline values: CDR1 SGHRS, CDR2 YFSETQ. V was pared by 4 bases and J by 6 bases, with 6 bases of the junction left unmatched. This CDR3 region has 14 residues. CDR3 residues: CASSHRDRDDTQYF. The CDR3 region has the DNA TGCGCCAGCAGCCACCGGGACAGGGACGATACGCAGTATTTT.

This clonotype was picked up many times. CDR3 protein: CASTFEGGGHRAAFF. In DNA form, the CDR3 reads TGTGCCAGTACGTTCGAGGGAGGGGGACATAGGGCAGCTTTCTTT. The rearrangement links TRBV7-2 to TRBJ1-1; possible D gene TRBD1, 6 bases. V was shortened by 9 bases and J by 10 bases, with 27 bases between the two germline ends. This CDR3 has 15 amino acids. Germline lookup yields CDR1 SGHTA and CDR2 FQGNSA.

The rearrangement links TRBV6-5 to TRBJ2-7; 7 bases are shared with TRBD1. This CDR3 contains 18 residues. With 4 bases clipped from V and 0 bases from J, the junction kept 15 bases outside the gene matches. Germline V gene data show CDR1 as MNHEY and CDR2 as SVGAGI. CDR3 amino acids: CASSCDLDRALTSYEQYV. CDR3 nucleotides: TGTGCCAGCAGTTGCGACTTAGACAGGGCCCTCACCTCCTACGAGCAGTACGTC.

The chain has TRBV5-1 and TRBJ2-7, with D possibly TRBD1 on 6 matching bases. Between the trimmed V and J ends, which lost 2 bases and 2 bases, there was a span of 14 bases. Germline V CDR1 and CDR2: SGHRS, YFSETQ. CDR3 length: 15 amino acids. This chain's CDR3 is CASSLISRGAYEQYF. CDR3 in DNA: TGCGCCAGCAGCTTAATCAGCAGGGGTGCCTACGAGCAGTACTTC.

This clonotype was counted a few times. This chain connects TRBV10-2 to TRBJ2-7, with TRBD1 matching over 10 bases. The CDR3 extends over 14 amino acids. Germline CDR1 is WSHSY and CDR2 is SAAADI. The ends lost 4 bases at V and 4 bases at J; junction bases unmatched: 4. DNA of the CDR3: TGCGCCAGCAGTGGGGGACAGGGGAGTTACGAGCAGTACGTC. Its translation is CASSGGQGSYEQYV.

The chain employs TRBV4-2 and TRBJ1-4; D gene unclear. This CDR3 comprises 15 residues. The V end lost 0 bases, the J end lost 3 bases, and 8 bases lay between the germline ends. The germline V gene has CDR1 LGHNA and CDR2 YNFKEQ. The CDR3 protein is CASSQDLSANEKLFF. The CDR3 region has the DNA TGTGCCAGCAGCCAAGATTTGTCAGCTAATGAAAAACTGTTTTTT.